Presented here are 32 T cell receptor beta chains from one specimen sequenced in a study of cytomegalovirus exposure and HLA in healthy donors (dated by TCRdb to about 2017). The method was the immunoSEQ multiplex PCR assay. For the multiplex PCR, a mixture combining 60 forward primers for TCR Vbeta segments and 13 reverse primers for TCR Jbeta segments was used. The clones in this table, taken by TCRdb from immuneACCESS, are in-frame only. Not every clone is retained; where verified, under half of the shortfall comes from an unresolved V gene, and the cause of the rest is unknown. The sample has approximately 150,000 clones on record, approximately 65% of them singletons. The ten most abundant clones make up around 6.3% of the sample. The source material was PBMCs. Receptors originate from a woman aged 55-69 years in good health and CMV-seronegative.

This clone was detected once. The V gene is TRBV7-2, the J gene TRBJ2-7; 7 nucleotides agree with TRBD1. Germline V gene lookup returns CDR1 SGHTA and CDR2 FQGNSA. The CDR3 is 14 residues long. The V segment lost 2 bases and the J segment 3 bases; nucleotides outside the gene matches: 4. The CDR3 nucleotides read TGTGCCAGCAGCTTATCAGGGGGTAGCTACGAGCAGTACTTC. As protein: CASSLSGGSYEQYF.

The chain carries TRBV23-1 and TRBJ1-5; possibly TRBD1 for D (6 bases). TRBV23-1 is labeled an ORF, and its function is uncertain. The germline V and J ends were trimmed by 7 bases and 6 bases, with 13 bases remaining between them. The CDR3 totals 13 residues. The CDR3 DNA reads TGCGCCAGCAAGGACAGAGGAGGTCAGCCCCAGCATTTT. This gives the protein CASKDRGGQPQHF.

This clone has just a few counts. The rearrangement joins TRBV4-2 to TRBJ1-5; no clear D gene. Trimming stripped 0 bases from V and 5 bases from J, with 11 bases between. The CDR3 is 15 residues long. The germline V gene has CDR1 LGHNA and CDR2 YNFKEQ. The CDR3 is CASSQEEGIHQPQHF. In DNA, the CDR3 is TGTGCCAGCAGCCAAGAAGAGGGAATACATCAGCCCCAGCATTTT.

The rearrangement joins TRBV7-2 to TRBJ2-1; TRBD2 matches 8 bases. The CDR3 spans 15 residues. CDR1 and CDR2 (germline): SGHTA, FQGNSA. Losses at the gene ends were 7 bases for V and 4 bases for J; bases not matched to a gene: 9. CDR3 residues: CASIRGGEWYNEQFF. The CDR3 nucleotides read TGTGCCAGCATCCGGGGGGGCGAGTGGTACAATGAGCAGTTCTTC.

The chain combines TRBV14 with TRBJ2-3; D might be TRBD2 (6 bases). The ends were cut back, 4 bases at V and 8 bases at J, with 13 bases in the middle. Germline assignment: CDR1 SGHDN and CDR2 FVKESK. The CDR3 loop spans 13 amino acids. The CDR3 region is CASSLQPGGTQYF. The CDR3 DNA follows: TGTGCCAGCAGCCTTCAACCCGGGGGTACGCAGTATTTT.

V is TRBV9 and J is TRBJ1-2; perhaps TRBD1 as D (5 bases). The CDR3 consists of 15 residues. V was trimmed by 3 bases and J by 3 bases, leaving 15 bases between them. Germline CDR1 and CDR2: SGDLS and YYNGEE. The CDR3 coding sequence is TGTGCCAGCAGCGGCGTTCGGGGGGTACACTATGGCTACACCTTC. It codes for CASSGVRGVHYGYTF.

CDR3 in amino acids: CASSLVSRSSGNTIYF. CDR3 sequence (DNA): TGTGCCAGCAGCTTAGTTTCTAGGAGCTCTGGAAACACCATATATTTT. This chain uses TRBV7-2 with TRBJ1-3; no definite D call. With 1 base removed from V and 0 bases from J, the gap between germline ends came to 10 bases. CDR3 size: 16 residues. The germline V gene has CDR1 SGHTA and CDR2 FQGNSA.

This CDR3 reads CASRAQGAGGEKLFF. The CDR3 coding sequence is TGTGCCAGCAGGGCCCAGGGGGCGGGTGGAGAAAAACTGTTTTTT. V and J are TRBV2 and TRBJ1-4, with 8 bases aligning to TRBD1. The CDR3 length is 15 residues. The V gene end was trimmed by 6 bases and the J gene end by 8 bases; junction bases not matched to a gene: 11. CDR1 SNHLY and CDR2 FYNNEI come from the germline V gene.

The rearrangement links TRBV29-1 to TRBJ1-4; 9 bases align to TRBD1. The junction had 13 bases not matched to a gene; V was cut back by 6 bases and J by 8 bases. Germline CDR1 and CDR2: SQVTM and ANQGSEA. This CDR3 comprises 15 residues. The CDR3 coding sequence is TGCAGCGTGACCCTGAGGGACAGGGAACGAGAAAAACTGTTTTTT. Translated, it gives CSVTLRDREREKLFF.

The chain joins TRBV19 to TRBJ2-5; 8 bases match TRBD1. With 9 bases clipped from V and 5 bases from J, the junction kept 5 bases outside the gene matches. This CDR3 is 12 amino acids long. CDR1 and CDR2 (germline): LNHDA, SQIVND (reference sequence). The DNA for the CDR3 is TGTGCCAGCCAGGACAGGGCGGAGACCCAGTACTTC. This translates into CASQDRAETQYF.

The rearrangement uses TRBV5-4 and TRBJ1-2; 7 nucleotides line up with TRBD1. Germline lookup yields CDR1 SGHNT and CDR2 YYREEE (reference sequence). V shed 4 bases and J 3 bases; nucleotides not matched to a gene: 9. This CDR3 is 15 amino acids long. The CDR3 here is CASSPRTGTYYGYTF. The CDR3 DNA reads TGTGCCAGCAGCCCGCGGACAGGAACCTACTATGGCTACACCTTC.

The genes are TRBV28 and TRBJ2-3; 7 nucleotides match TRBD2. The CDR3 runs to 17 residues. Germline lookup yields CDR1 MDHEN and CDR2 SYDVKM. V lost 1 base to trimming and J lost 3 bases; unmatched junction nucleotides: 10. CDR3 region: CASSLLAGVLRTDTQYF. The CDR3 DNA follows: TGTGCCAGCAGTTTATTGGCGGGAGTTTTGAGGACAGATACGCAGTATTTT.

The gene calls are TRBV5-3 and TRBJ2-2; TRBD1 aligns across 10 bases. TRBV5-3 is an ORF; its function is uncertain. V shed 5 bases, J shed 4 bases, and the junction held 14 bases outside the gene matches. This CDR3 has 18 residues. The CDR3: CARSMDLRQGAGTGELFF. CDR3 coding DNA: TGTGCCAGAAGTATGGACCTCCGACAGGGGGCGGGCACCGGGGAGCTGTTTTTT.

The CDR3 is CASRELAGGPYEQYF. The CDR3 DNA sequence: TGTGCCAGCAGAGAATTGGCAGGGGGCCCGTACGAGCAGTACTTC. V usage is TRBV6-1 and J usage is TRBJ2-7, with TRBD1 identical over 8 bases. From germline, CDR1 is MNHNS and CDR2 SASEGT. The CDR3 has 15 amino acids. J lost 4 bases, V lost 6 bases, and 11 bases had no gene match.

CDR3 bases: TGTGCCAGCAGCTTTGCGGGGGGCGACTACGAGCAGTACTTC. This codes for CASSFAGGDYEQYF. The gene calls are TRBV9 and TRBJ2-7; TRBD2 aligns across 8 bases. Per the germline V gene, CDR1 is SGDLS and CDR2 is YYNGEE. The CDR3 has 14 amino acids. V was clipped by 4 bases and J by 3 bases; unmatched bases: 6. The full variable domain, completed using reference TRBV9 and TRBJ2-7, is DSGVTQTPKHLITATGQRVTLRCSPRSGDLSVYWYQQSLDQGLQFLIQYYNGEERAKGNILERFSAQQFPDLHSELNLSSLELGDSALYFCASSFAGGDYEQYFGPGTRLTVT.

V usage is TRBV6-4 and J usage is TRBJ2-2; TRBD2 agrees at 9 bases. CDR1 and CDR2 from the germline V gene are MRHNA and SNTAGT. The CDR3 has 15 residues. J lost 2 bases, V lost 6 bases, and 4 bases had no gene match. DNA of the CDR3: TGTGCCAGCAGGCTTAGCGGGAGAAACACCGGGGAGCTGTTTTTT. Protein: CASRLSGRNTGELFF.

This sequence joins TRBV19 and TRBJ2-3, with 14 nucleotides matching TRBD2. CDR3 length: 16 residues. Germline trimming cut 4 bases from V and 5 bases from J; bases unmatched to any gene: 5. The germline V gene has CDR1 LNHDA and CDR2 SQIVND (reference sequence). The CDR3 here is CASSTGLAGGVDTQYF. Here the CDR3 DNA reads TGTGCCAGTAGTACAGGACTAGCGGGAGGAGTAGATACGCAGTATTTT.

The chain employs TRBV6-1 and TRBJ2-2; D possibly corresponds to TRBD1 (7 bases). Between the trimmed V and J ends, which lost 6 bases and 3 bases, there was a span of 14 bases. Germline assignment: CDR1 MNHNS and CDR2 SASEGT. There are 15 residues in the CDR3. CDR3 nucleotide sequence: TGTGCCAGCAGGGGGGGACAGAGCTACACCGGGGAGCTGTTTTTT. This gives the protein CASRGGQSYTGELFF.

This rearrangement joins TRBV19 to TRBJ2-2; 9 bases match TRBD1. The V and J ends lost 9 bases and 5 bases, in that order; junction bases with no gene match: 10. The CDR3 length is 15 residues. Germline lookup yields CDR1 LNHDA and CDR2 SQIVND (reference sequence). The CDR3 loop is CASSDRGLFTGELFF. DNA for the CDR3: TGTGCCAGCAGTGACAGGGGGTTATTTACCGGGGAGCTGTTTTTT.

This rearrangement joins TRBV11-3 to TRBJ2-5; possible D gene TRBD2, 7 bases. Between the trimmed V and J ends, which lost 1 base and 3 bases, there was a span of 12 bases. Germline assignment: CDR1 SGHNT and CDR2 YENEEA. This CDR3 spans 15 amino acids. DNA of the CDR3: TGTGCCAGCAGCTTAGGGGGGGGCCCTGAAGAGACCCAGTACTTC. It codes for CASSLGGGPEETQYF.

For the CDR3, the DNA is TGCAGCGTTTTGGCGCCGGGCGGGGAGCTGTTTTTT. Translated: CSVLAPGGELFF. The V and J genes are TRBV29-1 and TRBJ2-2; D not certain. Germline lookup yields CDR1 SQVTM and CDR2 ANQGSEA. CDR3 length: 12 residues. V lost 5 bases and J 7 bases, leaving 11 bases between the germline ends.

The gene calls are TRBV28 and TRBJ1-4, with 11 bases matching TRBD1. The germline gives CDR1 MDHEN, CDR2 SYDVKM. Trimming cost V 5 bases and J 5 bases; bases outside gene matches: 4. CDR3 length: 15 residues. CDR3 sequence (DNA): TGTGCCAGCAGTCCAGGACAGGGGGCGAATGAAAAACTGTTTTTT. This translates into CASSPGQGANEKLFF.

The CDR3: CSVKTGESGNTIYF. CDR3 nucleotide sequence: TGCAGCGTTAAGACAGGGGAATCTGGAAACACCATATATTTT. The chain couples TRBV29-1 to TRBJ1-3; 8 nucleotides agree with TRBD1. CDR1 and CDR2 (germline): SQVTM, ANQGSEA. The CDR3 loop spans 14 amino acids. The V and J ends lost 5 bases and 1 base, in that order; junction bases with no gene match: 4.

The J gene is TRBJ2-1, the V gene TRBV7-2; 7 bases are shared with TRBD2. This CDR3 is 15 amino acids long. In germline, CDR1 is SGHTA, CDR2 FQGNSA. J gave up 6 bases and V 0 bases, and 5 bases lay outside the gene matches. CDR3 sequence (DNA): TGTGCCAGCAGCTTAGCGGGAGGGCCGGTCAATGAGCAGTTCTTC. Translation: CASSLAGGPVNEQFF.

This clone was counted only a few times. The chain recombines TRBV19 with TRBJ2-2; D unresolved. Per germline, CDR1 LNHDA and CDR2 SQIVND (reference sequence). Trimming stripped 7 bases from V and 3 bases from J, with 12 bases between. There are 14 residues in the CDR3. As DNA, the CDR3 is TGTGCCAGTAAACCTTATCGGGACACCGGGGAGCTGTTTTTT. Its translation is CASKPYRDTGELFF.

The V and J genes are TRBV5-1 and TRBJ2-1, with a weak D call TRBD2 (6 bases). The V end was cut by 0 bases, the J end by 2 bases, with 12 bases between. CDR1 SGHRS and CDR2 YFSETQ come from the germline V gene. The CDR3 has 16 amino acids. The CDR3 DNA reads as TGCGCCAGCAGCTTGGAGGTGACTAGTGCCTACAATGAGCAGTTCTTC. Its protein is CASSLEVTSAYNEQFF. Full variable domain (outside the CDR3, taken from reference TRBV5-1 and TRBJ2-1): KAGVTQTPRYLIKTRGQQVTLSCSPISGHRSVSWYQQTPGQGLQFLFEYFSETQRNKGNFPGRFSGRQFSNSRSEMNVSTLELGDSALYLCASSLEVTSAYNEQFFGPGTRLTVL.

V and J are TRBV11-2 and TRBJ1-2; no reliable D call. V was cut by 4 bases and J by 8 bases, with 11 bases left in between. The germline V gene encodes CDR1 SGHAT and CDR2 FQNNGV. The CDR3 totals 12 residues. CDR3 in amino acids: CASSSMTSGYTF. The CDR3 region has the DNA TGTGCCAGCAGCTCCATGACAAGCGGCTACACCTTC. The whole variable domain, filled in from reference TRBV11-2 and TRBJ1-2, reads EAGVAQSPRYKIIEKRQSVAFWCNPISGHATLYWYQQILGQGPKLLIQFQNNGVVDDSQLPKDRFSAERLKGVDSTLKIQPAKLEDSAVYLCASSSMTSGYTFGSGTRLTVV.

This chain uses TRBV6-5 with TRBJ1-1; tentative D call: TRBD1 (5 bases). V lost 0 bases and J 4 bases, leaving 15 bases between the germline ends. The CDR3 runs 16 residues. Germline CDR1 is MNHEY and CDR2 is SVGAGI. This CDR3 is CASSYSTAGSPTEAFF. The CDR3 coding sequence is TGTGCCAGCAGTTACTCGACGGCAGGGTCACCCACTGAAGCTTTCTTT.

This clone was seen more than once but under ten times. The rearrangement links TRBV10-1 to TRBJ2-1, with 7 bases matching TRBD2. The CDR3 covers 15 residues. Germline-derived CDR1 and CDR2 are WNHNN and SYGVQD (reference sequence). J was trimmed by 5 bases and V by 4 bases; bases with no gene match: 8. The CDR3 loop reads CASSGGGLADNEQFF. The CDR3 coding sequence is TGCGCCAGCAGTGGGGGCGGGCTAGCGGACAATGAGCAGTTCTTC.

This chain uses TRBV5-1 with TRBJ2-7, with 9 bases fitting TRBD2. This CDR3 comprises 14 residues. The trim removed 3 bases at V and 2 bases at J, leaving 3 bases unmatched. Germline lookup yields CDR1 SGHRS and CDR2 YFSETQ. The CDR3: CASSSAGGAYEQYF. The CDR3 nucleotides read TGCGCCAGCAGCTCGGCGGGGGGGGCCTACGAGCAGTACTTC.

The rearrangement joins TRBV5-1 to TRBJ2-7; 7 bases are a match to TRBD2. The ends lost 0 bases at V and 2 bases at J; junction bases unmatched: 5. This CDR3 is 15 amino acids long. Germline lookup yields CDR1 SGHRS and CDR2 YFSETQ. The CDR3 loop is CASSLAVGTTYEQYF. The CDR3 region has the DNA TGCGCCAGCAGCTTGGCCGTGGGGACTACCTACGAGCAGTACTTC.

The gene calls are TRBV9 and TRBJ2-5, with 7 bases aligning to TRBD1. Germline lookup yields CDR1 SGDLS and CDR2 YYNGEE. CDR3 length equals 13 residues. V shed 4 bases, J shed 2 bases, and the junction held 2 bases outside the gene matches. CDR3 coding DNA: TGTGCCAGCAGCCCACAGGGGCAAGAGACCCAGTACTTC. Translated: CASSPQGQETQYF.